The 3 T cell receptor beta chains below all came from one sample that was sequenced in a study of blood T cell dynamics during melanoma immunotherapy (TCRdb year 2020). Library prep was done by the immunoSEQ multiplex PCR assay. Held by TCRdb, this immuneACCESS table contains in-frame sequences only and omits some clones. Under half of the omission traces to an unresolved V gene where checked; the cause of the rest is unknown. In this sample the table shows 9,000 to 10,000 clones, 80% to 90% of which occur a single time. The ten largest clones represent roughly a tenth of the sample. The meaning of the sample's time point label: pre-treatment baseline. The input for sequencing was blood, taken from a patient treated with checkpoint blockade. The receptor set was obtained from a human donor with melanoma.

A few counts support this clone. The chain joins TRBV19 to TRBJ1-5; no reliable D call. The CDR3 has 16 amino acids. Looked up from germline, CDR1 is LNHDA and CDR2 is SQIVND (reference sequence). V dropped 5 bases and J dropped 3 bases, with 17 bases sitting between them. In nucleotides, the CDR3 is TGTGCCAGTAGTTTGGCGGCAACCCCTATCAATCAGCCCCAGCATTTT. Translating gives CASSLAATPINQPQHF.

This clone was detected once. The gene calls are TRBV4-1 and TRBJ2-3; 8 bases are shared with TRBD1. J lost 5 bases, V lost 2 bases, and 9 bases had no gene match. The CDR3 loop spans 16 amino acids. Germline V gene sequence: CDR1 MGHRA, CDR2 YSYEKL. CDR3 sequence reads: CASSQFLDRVGDTQYF. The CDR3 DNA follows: TGCGCCAGCAGCCAATTCCTGGACAGGGTTGGAGATACGCAGTATTTT.

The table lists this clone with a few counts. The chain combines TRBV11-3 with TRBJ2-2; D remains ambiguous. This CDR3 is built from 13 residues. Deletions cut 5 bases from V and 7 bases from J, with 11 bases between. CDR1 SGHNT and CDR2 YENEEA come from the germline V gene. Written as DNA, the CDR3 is TGTGCCAGCAGCCACAAGCTGGGCGGGGAGCTGTTTTTT. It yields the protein CASSHKLGGELFF.